A selection of T cell receptor beta chains follows, all from one sample in a study of technical replicates of blood from a handful of donors. Only in-frame clones appear in the TCRdb table, and some are missing; sequencing was by immunoSEQ multiplex PCR. The table has about 13,000 clones, approximately 86% seen once. The sequenced sample was PBMCs. Receptors were obtained from a human donor in good health. The CDR3 runs from the conserved cysteine through the conserved F or W. Each record gives: clone size, V gene, D gene, J gene, CDR3 protein, CDR3 DNA. The D gene is left open where the match is weak. Expanded clones are given a class, and other clones once, few, many or no size at all.

clone size: .; V gene: TRBV6-1; D gene: TRBD2; J gene: TRBJ2-1; CDR3 protein: CACQNRGDNEQFF; CDR3 DNA: TGTGCCTGCCAAAACCGGGGGGACAATGAGCAGTTCTTC
clone size: .; V gene: TRBV29-1; D gene: TRBD2; J gene: TRBJ2-3; CDR3 protein: CSVQGPAGGGDTQYF; CDR3 DNA: TGCAGCGTCCAAGGCCCAGCGGGAGGCGGAGATACGCAGTATTTT
clone size: few; V gene: TRBV19; D gene: .; J gene: TRBJ1-1; CDR3 protein: CASRAGALGTEAFF; CDR3 DNA: TGTGCCAGTAGAGCAGGGGCGTTGGGCACTGAAGCTTTCTTT
clone size: .; V gene: TRBV7-9; D gene: TRBD2; J gene: TRBJ2-1; CDR3 protein: CASSRGAGGPYNEQFF; CDR3 DNA: TGTGCCAGCAGCCGAGGGGCGGGAGGGCCCTACAATGAGCAGTTCTTC
clone size: once; V gene: TRBV20-1; D gene: .; J gene: TRBJ2-4; CDR3 protein: CSANRNIQYF; CDR3 DNA: TGCAGTGCTAACAGAAACATTCAGTACTTC
clone size: .; V gene: TRBV27; D gene: .; J gene: TRBJ2-7; CDR3 protein: CASRLQGAPYEQYF; CDR3 DNA: TGTGCCAGCAGACTACAGGGAGCTCCCTACGAGCAGTACTTC
clone size: once; V gene: TRBV6-5; D gene: .; J gene: TRBJ2-7; CDR3 protein: CASSYSRTEVYEQYF; CDR3 DNA: TGTGCCAGCAGTTACTCCCGGACAGAGGTCTACGAGCAGTACTTC
clone size: .; V gene: TRBV6-5; D gene: TRBD1; J gene: TRBJ1-4; CDR3 protein: CASSSIRDRAEKLFF; CDR3 DNA: TGTGCCAGCAGTTCTATCAGGGACAGGGCTGAAAAACTGTTTTTT
clone size: .; V gene: TRBV13; D gene: TRBD2; J gene: TRBJ2-1; CDR3 protein: CASSQPLGLALPIEQFF; CDR3 DNA: TGTGCCAGCAGCCAGCCTCTCGGACTAGCCCTACCAATTGAGCAGTTCTTC
clone size: .; V gene: TRBV12-2; D gene: .; J gene: TRBJ1-1; CDR3 protein: CASRFFKAPGTEAFF; CDR3 DNA: TGTGCAAGTCGCTTTTTCAAGGCGCCGGGCACTGAAGCTTTCTTT
clone size: few; V gene: TRBV5-4; D gene: .; J gene: TRBJ2-5; CDR3 protein: CASSPGGQRETQYF; CDR3 DNA: TGTGCCAGCAGCCCTGGCGGACAGCGAGAGACCCAGTACTTC
clone size: .; V gene: TRBV18; D gene: TRBD2; J gene: TRBJ2-7; CDR3 protein: CASRGEGSEQYF; CDR3 DNA: TGTGCCAGCCGGGGGGAGGGCAGCGAGCAGTACTTC
clone size: .; V gene: TRBV9; D gene: TRBD2; J gene: TRBJ2-5; CDR3 protein: CASSVATTSTQETQYF; CDR3 DNA: TGTGCCAGCAGCGTAGCAACGACTAGCACCCAAGAGACCCAGTACTTC
clone size: .; V gene: TRBV10-3; D gene: .; J gene: TRBJ2-7; CDR3 protein: CAISEQGSSYEQYF; CDR3 DNA: TGTGCCATCAGTGAGCAGGGCAGTTCCTACGAGCAGTACTTC
clone size: .; V gene: TRBV7-9; D gene: TRBD1; J gene: TRBJ2-7; CDR3 protein: CASSPPGGREQYF; CDR3 DNA: TGTGCCAGCAGCCCCCCAGGGGGACGCGAGCAGTACTTC
clone size: .; V gene: TRBV19; D gene: .; J gene: TRBJ1-5; CDR3 protein: CASSSGGRGGDQPQHF; CDR3 DNA: TGTGCCAGTAGTAGTGGAGGCAGGGGAGGGGATCAGCCCCAGCATTTT
clone size: .; V gene: TRBV7-9; D gene: .; J gene: TRBJ2-5; CDR3 protein: CASRASPGTLQETQYF; CDR3 DNA: TGTGCCAGCAGAGCCTCCCCCGGGACACTACAAGAGACCCAGTACTTC
clone size: .; V gene: TRBV7-6; D gene: TRBD1; J gene: TRBJ2-5; CDR3 protein: CASSGQGQGLYQETQYF; CDR3 DNA: TGTGCCAGCAGCGGACAAGGACAGGGACTCTACCAAGAGACCCAGTACTTC
clone size: .; V gene: TRBV5-1; D gene: TRBD2; J gene: TRBJ2-2; CDR3 protein: CASRSLAGDTGELFF; CDR3 DNA: TGCGCCAGTCGTAGTCTAGCGGGAGACACCGGGGAGCTGTTTTTT
clone size: once; V gene: TRBV7-9; D gene: .; J gene: TRBJ2-7; CDR3 protein: CASSAGGAGSFDEQYF; CDR3 DNA: TGTGCCAGCAGCGCTGGCGGCGCAGGGTCATTCGACGAGCAGTACTTC
clone size: .; V gene: TRBV7-6; D gene: .; J gene: TRBJ2-7; CDR3 protein: CASSLTRETYEQYF; CDR3 DNA: TGTGCCAGCAGCTTAACTAGGGAAACCTACGAGCAGTACTTC
clone size: .; V gene: TRBV28; D gene: TRBD1; J gene: TRBJ2-6; CDR3 protein: CASSPRIGTAGANVLTF; CDR3 DNA: TGTGCCAGCAGTCCACGCATTGGGACAGCTGGGGCCAACGTCCTGACTTTC
clone size: .; V gene: TRBV10-3; D gene: TRBD1; J gene: TRBJ1-1; CDR3 protein: CAIIGTGNTEAFF; CDR3 DNA: TGTGCCATTATAGGGACAGGGAACACTGAAGCTTTCTTT
clone size: .; V gene: TRBV27; D gene: .; J gene: TRBJ1-1; CDR3 protein: CASSLFVPVNTEAFF; CDR3 DNA: TGTGCCAGCAGTTTATTCGTCCCAGTGAACACTGAAGCTTTCTTT
clone size: .; V gene: TRBV7-7; D gene: .; J gene: TRBJ2-1; CDR3 protein: CASSSKGGNEQFF; CDR3 DNA: TGTGCCAGCAGCTCAAAAGGGGGAAATGAGCAGTTCTTC
clone size: .; V gene: TRBV6-1; D gene: .; J gene: TRBJ2-7; CDR3 protein: CASRTNYEQYF; CDR3 DNA: TGTGCCAGCAGAACAAACTACGAGCAGTACTTC
clone size: .; V gene: TRBV2; D gene: .; J gene: TRBJ2-5; CDR3 protein: CASSELSGAQETQYF; CDR3 DNA: TGTGCCAGCAGTGAACTAAGTGGGGCCCAAGAGACCCAGTACTTC
clone size: .; V gene: TRBV5-1; D gene: TRBD1; J gene: TRBJ2-3; CDR3 protein: CASSRDRVTDTQYF; CDR3 DNA: TGCGCCAGCAGCCGGGACAGAGTCACAGATACGCAGTATTTT
clone size: .; V gene: TRBV7-7; D gene: .; J gene: TRBJ2-7; CDR3 protein: CASSLSDSYEQYF; CDR3 DNA: TGTGCCAGCAGCCTCTCTGACAGCTACGAGCAGTACTTC
clone size: .; V gene: TRBV30; D gene: TRBD1; J gene: TRBJ2-7; CDR3 protein: CAWSAGTGTYEQYF; CDR3 DNA: TGTGCCTGGAGTGCCGGGACAGGGACCTACGAGCAGTACTTC
clone size: .; V gene: TRBV7-8; D gene: TRBD1; J gene: TRBJ1-5; CDR3 protein: CASSYSDRGYSNQPQHF; CDR3 DNA: TGTGCCAGCAGCTATTCAGACAGGGGGTATAGCAATCAGCCCCAGCATTTT
clone size: .; V gene: TRBV2; D gene: TRBD1; J gene: TRBJ2-2; CDR3 protein: CASTQRTGRTGELFF; CDR3 DNA: TGTGCCAGCACCCAGAGGACAGGGAGGACCGGGGAGCTGTTTTTT
clone size: .; V gene: TRBV5-4; D gene: TRBD2; J gene: TRBJ2-4; CDR3 protein: CASSGRGEAKNIQYF; CDR3 DNA: TGTGCCAGCAGCGGGAGGGGCGAAGCCAAAAACATTCAGTACTTC
clone size: .; V gene: TRBV25-1; D gene: TRBD1; J gene: TRBJ1-1; CDR3 protein: CASMDRGGEAFF; CDR3 DNA: TGTGCCAGCATGGACAGGGGTGGTGAAGCTTTCTTT
clone size: .; V gene: TRBV27; D gene: .; J gene: TRBJ1-2; CDR3 protein: CASSFGAVRGNYGYTF; CDR3 DNA: TGTGCCAGCAGTTTTGGGGCAGTTCGGGGGAACTATGGCTACACCTTC
clone size: .; V gene: TRBV6-6; D gene: .; J gene: TRBJ2-7; CDR3 protein: CASSWPQERGSYEQYF; CDR3 DNA: TGTGCCAGCAGTTGGCCACAAGAAAGAGGGAGCTACGAGCAGTACTTC
clone size: .; V gene: TRBV14; D gene: .; J gene: TRBJ2-7; CDR3 protein: CASSSQGYEQYF; CDR3 DNA: TGTGCCAGCAGCTCCCAGGGATACGAGCAGTACTTC
clone size: .; V gene: TRBV20-1; D gene: .; J gene: TRBJ1-2; CDR3 protein: CSARGRYGYTF; CDR3 DNA: TGCAGTGCTAGGGGCCGCTATGGCTACACCTTC
clone size: .; V gene: TRBV30; D gene: TRBD2; J gene: TRBJ2-2; CDR3 protein: CAWSVGGFGGRGGELFF; CDR3 DNA: TGTGCCTGGAGTGTAGGCGGTTTTGGCGGGAGAGGGGGGGAGCTGTTTTTT
clone size: .; V gene: TRBV18; D gene: .; J gene: TRBJ1-5; CDR3 protein: CASSQQQGRDNQPQHF; CDR3 DNA: TGTGCCAGCTCACAACAACAGGGTCGGGACAATCAGCCCCAGCATTTT
clone size: .; V gene: TRBV19; D gene: .; J gene: TRBJ1-5; CDR3 protein: CASSPGNQPQHF; CDR3 DNA: TGTGCCAGTAGTCCGGGCAATCAGCCCCAGCATTTT